This T cell receptor (beta chain) was obtained from a study of shared clonotypes between healthy human individuals. The study, taken as a whole, reports: Compared with clonotypes that all four donors shared, non-shared clonotypes had lower generation probabilities.

The CDR3 runs to 13 residues. V lost 8 bases and J lost 0, with 7 bases in between. Germline V lookup: CDR1 MNHNY, CDR2 SVGAGI (reference sequence). CD45RA-negative memory and CD45RA+ naive subsets were split from the CD4+ cells. Deep-level settings were used for running the assay. Produced via immunoSEQ multiplex PCR; TCRdb's table is partial and in-frame only. The sample has about 1.5 million clones, 96% seen once; the top ten hold more than 0.9%. About this clone itself: The antigen is not known.

Input material: naive CD4+ T cells sorted from blood. Described subset: CD45RA+ positively selected. The chain recombines TRBV6-6 with TRBJ1-4, with no clear D. The sequence was obtained from a man aged 25 to 45 in good health. CDR3 nucleotides: TGTGCCAGCTTCACTGCAACTAATGAAAAACTGTTTTTT. It specifies CASFTATNEKLFF.